This T cell receptor (beta chain) comes out of a study of tumor-infiltrating lymphocytes in localized non-small cell lung cancer. Whole-study context: From each patient, both tumor and uninvolved lung, non-adjacent to tumor, were sampled.

This clone was detected once. Assay: immunoSEQ multiplex PCR; the TCRdb copy retains only in-frame clones and omits some. The table lists around 15,000 clones, 80% of them singletons. CDR1 and CDR2 (germline): SQVTM, ANQGSEA. Trimming took off 5 bases at V and 0 bases at J, with 7 bases between the two ends. The CDR3 consists of 12 residues. The specimen sequenced was uninvolved lung tissue not adjacent to the tumor. This clonotype was sampled from a human donor with non-small cell lung cancer. This chain connects TRBV29-1 to TRBJ1-1; D unresolved. CDR3 sequence: CSVNSMNTEAFF. The CDR3 bases are TGCAGCGTTAACAGTATGAACACTGAAGCTTTCTTT.